This TCR beta chain emerged from a study of human T cells and chemical hapten exposure. V trimming: 3 bases; J trimming: 2 bases; junction bases outside the gene matches: 4. This CDR3 is built from 14 residues. The germline V gene encodes CDR1 SGHRS and CDR2 YFSETQ. This clonotype appeared many times. Time point defined: patch test 2, 6 weeks after DPC sensitization. Described treatment: therapeutic diphenylcyclopropenone sensitization with weekly scalp DPC. Blood was collected ahead of every patch test applied. MiXCR was run by TCRdb on the RACE reads, yielding one entry per CDR3 protein. The table records roughly 380,000 distinct CDR3 sequences, under 6.5% of them present only once.

The receptor comes from a woman younger than 35 with alopecia areata. Some clones in this sample may be carry-over from other donors' samples. Sequenced here: whole blood, sampled in connection with sensitization to the hapten diphenylcyclopropenone (DPC). This chain links TRBV5-1 with TRBJ1-2, with TRBD1 identical over 7 bases. The CDR3 protein is CASSSSTGNYGYTF. CDR3 in DNA: TGCGCCAGCAGCTCATCGACAGGGAACTATGGCTACACCTTC.